The 20 T cell receptor beta chains below all came from one sample that was sequenced in a study of blood T cells in healthy people across ages. Combining a sample-barcoded 5' primer with a J-beta primer mix, a second PCR ran for roughly 7 to 11 cycles. TCRdb redid the calling of the 5' RACE reads with MiXCR, one entry per CDR3 protein. The sample has about 1.6 million distinct CDR3 sequences, around 35% seen once; the top ten hold roughly 10%. The sequencing input was blood. Every receptor here comes from a young woman in good health.

In this sample, this clonotype turned up many times. This chain links TRBV10-3 with TRBJ2-7; either TRBD1 or TRBD2 may supply D (5 bases each). The CDR3 sequence is 14 residues long. CDR1 and CDR2 (germline): ENHRY, SYGVKD. Trimming took off 2 bases at V and 4 bases at J, with 12 bases between the two ends. This CDR3 reads CAISETGTKYEQYF. The CDR3 coding sequence is TGTGCCATCAGTGAGACCGGGACGAAATACGAGCAGTACTTC.

In its sample, this clonotype was seen a few times. V and J are TRBV6-1 and TRBJ1-5, with D uncertain. V was clipped by 4 bases and J by 6 bases, with 7 bases between them. The CDR3 runs 12 residues. CDR1 and CDR2 (germline): MNHNS, SASEGT. CDR3 bases: TGTGCCAGCAGTGTGTACGGTCAGCCCCAGCATTTT. It yields the protein CASSVYGQPQHF.

This clonotype was counted only a few times. The chain employs TRBV29-1 and TRBJ1-5, with a weak D call TRBD1 (5 bases). Germline V lookup: CDR1 SQVTM, CDR2 ANQGSEA. The CDR3 spans 18 residues. The ends were cut back, 0 bases at V and 0 bases at J, with 18 bases in the middle. CDR3 amino acids: CSVEERGGVWCSNQPQHF. In nucleotides, the CDR3 is TGCAGCGTTGAAGAGAGGGGAGGCGTGTGGTGTAGCAATCAGCCCCAGCATTTT.

This clonotype was seen once. The chain combines TRBV3-1 with TRBJ1-2, with 8 bases fitting TRBD1. Germline loops: CDR1 LGHDT, CDR2 YNNKEL (reference sequence). This CDR3 comprises 16 residues. The J segment lost 6 bases and the V segment lost 4 bases, leaving 13 bases of the junction unmatched. Here the CDR3 reads CASSPLGRTGPNGYTF. CDR3 sequence (DNA): TGTGCCAGCAGCCCCCTGGGGCGGACAGGGCCTAATGGCTACACCTTC. The full variable domain, its missing parts supplied by reference TRBV3-1 and TRBJ1-2, is DTAVSQTPKYLVTQMGNDKSIKCEQNLGHDTMYWYKQDSKKFLKIMFSYNNKELIINETVPNRFSPKSPDKAHLNLHINSLELGDSAVYFCASSPLGRTGPNGYTFGSGTRLTVV.

This chain joins TRBV2 and TRBJ2-1; possibly TRBD2 for D (7 bases). Germline CDR1 and CDR2: SNHLY and FYNNEI. This CDR3 spans 14 amino acids. V lost 11 bases, J lost 4 bases, and 18 bases lay in between. The CDR3 region has the DNA TGTGCCGGATCGGAGGGGGGGGGGTACAATGAGCAGTTCTTC. This encodes CAGSEGGGYNEQFF.

The table lists this clonotype with a few counts. The chain links TRBV6-6 to TRBJ1-4, with D possibly matching TRBD1 (6 bases). Germline loops: CDR1 MNHNY, CDR2 SVGAGI (reference sequence). The CDR3 has 15 amino acids. Trimming shortened V by 5 bases and J by 5 bases, and 15 bases separated the two germline ends. In DNA, the CDR3 is TGTGCCAGCAGTGCACCCGGGACACGGAATGAAAAACTGTTTTTT. Its protein is CASSAPGTRNEKLFF.

This clonotype turned up a few times. One end of the junction fails to match germline, which may point to a read error. This sequence joins TRBV4-1 and TRBJ2-7; D uncertain. Looked up from germline, CDR1 is MGHRA and CDR2 is YSYEKL. The CDR3 sequence is 13 residues long. The CDR3 region is CASSHLAGYGQYF. CDR3 bases: TGCGCCAGCAGCCACTTAGCTGGCTACGGGCAGTACTTC.

The chain joins TRBV4-2 to TRBJ2-3; D may be TRBD2 (5 bases). Germline lookup yields CDR1 LGHNA and CDR2 YNFKEQ. V was pared by 4 bases and J by 0 bases, with 26 bases between. The length of the CDR3 is 20 residues. CDR3 region: CASSPTSRLVGISSTDTQYF. CDR3 nucleotide sequence: TGTGCCAGCAGCCCAACTAGTAGGCTAGTGGGAATCTCTAGCACAGATACGCAGTATTTT.

Details on this clonotype: Germline and junction disagree at one end, which may indicate a read error. The V and J genes are TRBV3-1 and TRBJ1-1; D call uncertain. Germline V CDR1 and CDR2: LGHDT, YNNKEL (reference sequence). The CDR3 is 13 amino acids. The CDR3 region has the DNA TGTACCAGCAGCCACCTTAGTAGTACTGAAGCTTTCTTT. This sequence encodes CTSSHLSSTEAFF.

This clonotype was detected only a few times. This rearrangement joins TRBV25-1 to TRBJ2-5; a weak D match, TRBD2 (5 bases). CDR3 size: 15 residues. Germline V gene sequence: CDR1 MGHDK, CDR2 SYGVNS. V was cut by 3 bases and J by 5 bases, with 16 bases left in between. CDR3 sequence: CASSDPRPTGETQYF. The DNA for the CDR3 is TGTGCCAGCAGTGACCCCCGACCAACGGGGGAGACCCAGTACTTC.

The chain couples TRBV6-6 to TRBJ2-5, with D possibly TRBD1 on 5 matching bases. The CDR3 consists of 11 residues. The ends were cut back, 2 bases at V and 11 bases at J, with 9 bases in the middle. Germline V CDR1 and CDR2: MNHNY, SVGAGI (reference sequence). CDR3 sequence (DNA): TGTGCCAGCAGTTACGACAGTGAGCAGTACTTC. As protein: CASSYDSEQYF.

There are many counts of this clonotype. J is TRBJ2-7 and V is TRBV4-1; 10 bases line up with TRBD2. The CDR3 contains 16 residues. Germline V gives CDR1 MGHRA, CDR2 YSYEKL. V gave up 4 bases and J gave up 3 bases; unmatched junction bases: 9. CDR3 amino acids: CASSPSATSGYYEQYF. Written as DNA, the CDR3 is TGCGCCAGCAGCCCCTCGGCGACTAGCGGGTACTACGAGCAGTACTTC.

This clonotype was seen more than once but under ten times. The chain has TRBV15 and TRBJ2-7, with D possibly being TRBD2 (6 bases). Per germline, CDR1 LNHNV and CDR2 YYDKDF (reference sequence). The CDR3 sequence is 13 residues long. Trimming removed 7 bases from V and 3 bases from J, with 13 bases in between. CDR3 coding DNA: TGTGCCACCAAGCTGCCGGGAGTCTACGAGCAGTACTTC. Amino acid sequence: CATKLPGVYEQYF.

This clonotype was seen a few times. This chain joins TRBV15 and TRBJ1-1; D gene uncertain. CDR1 LNHNV and CDR2 YYDKDF come from the germline V gene (reference sequence). V dropped 5 bases and J dropped 1 base, with 8 bases sitting between them. The CDR3 has 13 residues. CDR3 DNA sequence: TGTGCCACCAGCGGCACAACGAACACTGAAGCTTTCTTT. This codes for CATSGTTNTEAFF.

The genes are TRBV6-6 and TRBJ2-7; 8 bases agree with TRBD2. CDR1 and CDR2 from the germline V gene are MNHNY and SVGAGI (reference sequence). J lost 6 bases, V lost 6 bases, and 10 bases had no gene match. There are 14 residues in the CDR3. CDR3 in DNA: TGTGCCAGCAGGCCTACCGGGACTAGAGGCGAGCAGTACTTC. The encoded protein is CASRPTGTRGEQYF.

J is TRBJ2-7 and V is TRBV11-2; TRBD2 is a possible D gene (5 bases). TRBJ2-4 matches the DNA end more closely, so the J call is doubtful. The CDR3 is 15 residues long. Germline V gene data show CDR1 as SGHAT and CDR2 as FQNNGV. Written as DNA, the CDR3 is TGTGCCAGCAGCCATCCCATAGCGCGAGAAAACATTCAGTACTTC. It is translated as CASSHPIARENIQYF.

This clonotype came up a few times. The chain uses TRBV7-9 and TRBJ2-5, with 8 nucleotides matching TRBD2. Unmatched junction bases numbered 9, after V lost 4 bases and J lost 5 bases. This CDR3 has 15 amino acids. Per germline, CDR1 SEHNR and CDR2 FQNEAQ (reference sequence). CDR3 DNA sequence: TGTGCCAGCAGCTACAACCTCCGGGAGGGCGAGACCCAGTACTTC. This codes for CASSYNLREGETQYF. The whole variable domain, remainder taken from reference TRBV7-9 and TRBJ2-5, is DTGVSQNPRHKITKRGQNVTFRCDPISEHNRLYWYRQTLGQGPEFLTYFQNEAQLEKSRLLSDRFSAERPKGSFSTLEIQRTEQGDSAMYLCASSYNLREGETQYFGPGTRLLVL.

The chain recombines TRBV29-1 with TRBJ2-2; TRBD1 or TRBD2 may be the D gene (6 bases each). The germline CDR1 and CDR2 sequences are SQVTM and ANQGSEA. CDR3 length: 13 amino acids. Trimming removed 3 bases from V and 7 bases from J, with 12 bases in between. CDR3 bases: TGCAGCGTTGAGGGGGGCCGGGGCGGGGAGCTGTTTTTT. Translation gives CSVEGGRGGELFF.

The V and J genes are TRBV9 and TRBJ2-2; the D is unclear. This CDR3 region has 14 residues. The V end was cut by 0 bases, the J end by 4 bases, with 7 bases between. Germline V gene lookup returns CDR1 SGDLS and CDR2 YYNGEE. The CDR3 coding sequence is TGTGCCAGCAGCGTAGTAATGGGCACCGGGGAGCTGTTTTTT. This encodes CASSVVMGTGELFF.

For the CDR3, the DNA is TGCAGTGCTCGTTTAGGTAGGGCTAGCAATCAGCCCCAGCATTTT. Residues: CSARLGRASNQPQHF. The gene calls are TRBV20-1 and TRBJ1-5; D unresolved. Germline-derived CDR1 and CDR2 are DFQATT and SNEGSKA (reference sequence). CDR3 length equals 15 residues. V lost 5 bases and J 0 bases, leaving 14 bases between the germline ends.